The 15 T cell receptor beta chains below come from one sample, sequenced in a study of T cell responses to AZD1222 COVID-19 vaccine. The protocol was immunoSEQ multiplex PCR, while the TCRdb copy is restricted to in-frame clones and leaves out a portion. The sample lists 150,000 to 180,000 clones, 85% to 90% occurring once. Here the sequenced sample was peripheral blood, taken on day 0 of MenACWY control vaccination. The receptors shown here come from an adult in good health.

The rearrangement links TRBV7-9 to TRBJ1-3; D uncertain. The V gene lost 11 bases and the J gene lost 4 bases, with 15 bases spanning the gap. Germline CDR1 SEHNR, CDR2 FQNEAQ (reference sequence). This CDR3 has 13 amino acids. CDR3 DNA: TGTGCCGGACGGACTCTAACCGGAAACACCATATATTTT. It codes for CAGRTLTGNTIYF.

This rearrangement joins TRBV11-3 to TRBJ2-2, with a possible D match to TRBD2 (6 bases). Trimming removed 0 bases from V and 0 bases from J, with 11 bases in between. Germline values: CDR1 SGHNT, CDR2 YENEEA. This CDR3 region has 17 residues. The CDR3 DNA is TGTGCCAGCAGCTTAGATGTGGAGGGGACGAACACCGGGGAGCTGTTTTTT. Protein sequence: CASSLDVEGTNTGELFF.

V usage is TRBV7-8 and J usage is TRBJ2-7; TRBD1 might be the D (6 bases). V gave up 2 bases and J gave up 5 bases, with 13 bases separating them. Germline CDR1 SGHVS, CDR2 FQNEAQ. CDR3 length: 14 amino acids. The CDR3, as DNA: TGTGCCAGCAGCTTATTTCAGGGGTCCCACGAGCAGTACGTC. Amino acid sequence: CASSLFQGSHEQYV.

A few counts support this clone. The rearrangement uses TRBV10-3 and TRBJ2-2; 7 bases agree with TRBD1. V trimming: 9 bases; J trimming: 2 bases; junction bases outside the gene matches: 6. The CDR3 spans 14 residues. Germline V gene lookup returns CDR1 ENHRY and CDR2 SYGVKD. The CDR3 is CAITGTANTGELFF. CDR3 bases: TGTGCCATTACCGGGACAGCTAACACCGGGGAGCTGTTTTTT.

The chain is built from TRBV2 and TRBJ2-1; the match to TRBD2 covers 7 bases. The V gene end was trimmed by 10 bases and the J gene end by 6 bases; junction bases not matched to a gene: 9. Germline V gene sequence: CDR1 SNHLY, CDR2 FYNNEI. The CDR3 spans 13 residues. CDR3 loop: CAIFPGTINEQFF. The CDR3 coding sequence is TGTGCCATCTTCCCCGGGACTATCAATGAGCAGTTCTTC.

The gene calls are TRBV5-6 and TRBJ1-2, with 9 bases aligning to TRBD1. The CDR3 has 13 residues. With 3 bases clipped from V and 6 bases from J, the junction kept 3 bases outside the gene matches. Germline V lookup: CDR1 SGHDT, CDR2 YYEEEE. CDR3 DNA: TGTGCCAGCAGCTGGGACAGGGCGGATGGCTACACCTTC. Protein product: CASSWDRADGYTF. Based on the CDR3 plus reference TRBV5-6 and TRBJ1-2, the full variable domain is DAGVTQSPTHLIKTRGQQVTLRCSPKSGHDTVSWYQQALGQGPQFIFQYYEEEERQRGNFPDRFSGHQFPNYSSELNVNALLLGDSALYLCASSWDRADGYTFGSGTRLTVV.

The chain combines TRBV10-2 with TRBJ2-7; D gene ambiguous. Germline lookup yields CDR1 WSHSY and CDR2 SAAADI. Trimming took 1 base from V and 3 from J, leaving 7 bases between them. There are 13 residues in the CDR3. CDR3 residues: CASSEFQIYEQYV. The CDR3 bases are TGCGCCAGCAGTGAGTTCCAGATCTACGAGCAGTACGTC.

The chain is built from TRBV11-3 and TRBJ1-2; D remains unclear. The V gene's germline CDR1 is SGHNT and CDR2 YENEEA. The CDR3 has 18 amino acids. Trimming removed 0 bases at V and 4 bases at J, with 21 bases between. The CDR3 region has the DNA TGTGCCAGCAGCTTAGATCGTAAAAGGAGAACCACCAGCTATGGCTACACCTTC. The encoded protein is CASSLDRKRRTTSYGYTF.

V usage is TRBV24-1 and J usage is TRBJ1-2; possibly TRBD1 for D (5 bases). The V end lost 0 bases, the J end lost 4 bases, and 11 bases lay between the germline ends. This CDR3 contains 15 residues. Germline loops: CDR1 KGHDR, CDR2 SFDVKD. For the CDR3, the DNA is TGTGCCACCAGTGATTTGGGGACCTCTTTCTATGGCTACACCTTC. Its translation: CATSDLGTSFYGYTF.

The chain combines TRBV5-3 with TRBJ2-2; 9 positions match TRBD2. TRBV5-3 is placed among ORFs of uncertain function. V lost 2 bases to trimming and J lost 6 bases; unmatched junction nucleotides: 5. This CDR3 contains 15 residues. The CDR3 reads CARSFSGGTAGELFF. The CDR3 DNA is TGTGCCAGAAGCTTTAGCGGGGGTACCGCCGGGGAGCTGTTTTTT.

This chain uses TRBV5-4 with TRBJ1-2, with D possibly matching TRBD1 (6 bases). Trimming stripped 1 base from V and 7 bases from J, with 20 bases between. This CDR3 region has 16 residues. The germline gives CDR1 SGHNT, CDR2 YYREEE (reference sequence). For the CDR3, the DNA is TGTGCCAGCAGCTTGAACAGGGTCACGGTGGATGGTGGCTACACCTTC. The encoded protein is CASSLNRVTVDGGYTF.

CDR3 amino acids: CASSLPGSLVYEQYF. Here the CDR3 DNA reads TGTGCCAGCAGCCTACCGGGGAGCCTCGTCTACGAGCAGTACTTC. The chain joins TRBV7-9 to TRBJ2-7; possible D gene TRBD2, 5 bases. Trimming pared 5 bases from V and 3 bases from J, leaving 17 bases between. The CDR3 totals 15 residues. Germline CDR1 SEHNR, CDR2 FQNEAQ (reference sequence).

This clone was counted only a few times. The chain recombines TRBV6-2 or TRBV6-3 with TRBJ1-5, with 7 bases fitting TRBD1. The CDR3 consists of 16 residues. The J segment lost 5 bases and the V segment lost 6 bases, leaving 13 bases of the junction unmatched. Germline assignment: CDR1 MNHEY and CDR2 SVGEGT. CDR3 bases: TGTGCCAGCAGCGTACAGGGGAGGGAAAGGGATCAGCCCCAGCATTTT. This gives the protein CASSVQGRERDQPQHF.

V usage is TRBV5-1 and J usage is TRBJ2-7; D possibly corresponds to TRBD2 (5 bases). V was shortened by 2 bases and J by 5 bases, with 23 bases between the two germline ends. Germline lookup yields CDR1 SGHRS and CDR2 YFSETQ. This CDR3 has 17 amino acids. This CDR3 reads CASSFPRGRGRTHEQYF. CDR3 in DNA: TGCGCCAGCAGCTTCCCCCGCGGGCGCGGACGGACCCACGAGCAGTACTTC.

This sequence joins TRBV2 and TRBJ2-2, with D uncertain. The CDR3 is made up of 12 amino acids. Trimming left V 5 bases short and J 6 bases short, with 7 bases between. Germline V gene sequence: CDR1 SNHLY, CDR2 FYNNEI. The CDR3 DNA is TGTGCCAGCAGTCCCCAGGCCGGGGAGCTGTTTTTT. Translating it yields CASSPQAGELFF.